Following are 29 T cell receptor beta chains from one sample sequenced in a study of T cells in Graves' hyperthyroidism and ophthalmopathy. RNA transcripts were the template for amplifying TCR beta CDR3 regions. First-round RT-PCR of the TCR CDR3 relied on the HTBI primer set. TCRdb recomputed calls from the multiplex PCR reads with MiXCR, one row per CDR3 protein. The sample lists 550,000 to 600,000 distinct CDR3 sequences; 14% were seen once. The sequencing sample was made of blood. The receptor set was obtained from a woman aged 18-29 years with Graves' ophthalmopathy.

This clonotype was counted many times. CDR3 protein: CASSLVLQDRDSNQPQHF. The CDR3 DNA sequence: TGTGCCAGCAGTTTAGTGCTCCAGGACAGGGATAGCAATCAGCCCCAGCATTTT. The V gene is TRBV12-3 or TRBV12-4, the J gene TRBJ1-5, with TRBD1 identical over 8 bases. This CDR3 has 18 amino acids. J lost 0 bases, V lost 1 base, and 8 bases had no gene match.

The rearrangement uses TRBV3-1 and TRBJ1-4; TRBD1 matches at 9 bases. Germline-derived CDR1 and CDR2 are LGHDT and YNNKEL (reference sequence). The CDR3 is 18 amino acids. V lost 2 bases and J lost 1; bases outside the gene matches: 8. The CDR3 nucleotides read TGTGCCAGCAGCCAAAGATCACAGGGGGCGCGAACTAATGAAAAACTGTTTTTT. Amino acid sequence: CASSQRSQGARTNEKLFF. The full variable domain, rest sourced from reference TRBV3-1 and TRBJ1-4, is DTAVSQTPKYLVTQMGNDKSIKCEQNLGHDTMYWYKQDSKKFLKIMFSYNNKELIINETVPNRFSPKSPDKAHLNLHINSLELGDSAVYFCASSQRSQGARTNEKLFFGSGTQLSVL.

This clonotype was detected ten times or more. CDR3 bases: TGTGCCACCAGCTTTTCGGGAAGTAGTGAGCAGTTCTTC. Encoded protein: CATSFSGSSEQFF. The chain joins TRBV15 to TRBJ2-1; D is perhaps TRBD2 (5 bases). V shed 5 bases and J shed 9 bases, with 14 bases lying between them. The CDR3 contains 13 residues. Germline values: CDR1 LNHNV, CDR2 YYDKDF (reference sequence). The complete variable domain, with remaining parts taken from reference TRBV15 and TRBJ2-1, reads DAMVIQNPRYQVTQFGKPVTLSCSQTLNHNVMYWYQQKSSQAPKLLFHYYDKDFNNEADTPDNFQSRRPNTSFCFLDIRSPGLGDTAMYLCATSFSGSSEQFFGPGTRLTVL.

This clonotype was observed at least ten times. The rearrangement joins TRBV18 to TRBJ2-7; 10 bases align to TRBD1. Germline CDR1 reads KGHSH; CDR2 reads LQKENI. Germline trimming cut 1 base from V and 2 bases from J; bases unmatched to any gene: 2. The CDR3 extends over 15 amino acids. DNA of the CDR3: TGTGCCAGCTCACCACGGGACAGGGGTACCTACGAGCAGTACTTC. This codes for CASSPRDRGTYEQYF.

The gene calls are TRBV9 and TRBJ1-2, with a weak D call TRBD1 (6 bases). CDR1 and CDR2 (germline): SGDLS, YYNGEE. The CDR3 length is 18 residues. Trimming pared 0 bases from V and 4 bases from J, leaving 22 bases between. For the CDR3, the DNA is TGTGCCAGCAGCGTAGACTCGGGGACACCGAACTTTTCCTATGGCTACACCTTC. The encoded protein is CASSVDSGTPNFSYGYTF. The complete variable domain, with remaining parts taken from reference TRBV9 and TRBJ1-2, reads DSGVTQTPKHLITATGQRVTLRCSPRSGDLSVYWYQQSLDQGLQFLIQYYNGEERAKGNILERFSAQQFPDLHSELNLSSLELGDSALYFCASSVDSGTPNFSYGYTFGSGTRLTVV.

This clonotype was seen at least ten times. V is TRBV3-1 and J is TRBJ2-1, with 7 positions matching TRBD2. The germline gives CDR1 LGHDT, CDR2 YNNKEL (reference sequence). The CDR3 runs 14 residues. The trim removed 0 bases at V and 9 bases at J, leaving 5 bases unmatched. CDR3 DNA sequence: TGTGCCAGCAGCCAAGATTTGGCGGGGGTTGAGCAGTTCTTC. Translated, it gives CASSQDLAGVEQFF.

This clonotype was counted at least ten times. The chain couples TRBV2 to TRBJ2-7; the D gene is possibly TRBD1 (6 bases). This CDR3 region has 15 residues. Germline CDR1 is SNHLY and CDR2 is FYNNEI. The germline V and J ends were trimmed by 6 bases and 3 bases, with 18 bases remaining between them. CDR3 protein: CASSPDSPLLYEQYF. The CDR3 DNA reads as TGTGCCAGCAGCCCGGACAGTCCCCTACTCTACGAGCAGTACTTC.

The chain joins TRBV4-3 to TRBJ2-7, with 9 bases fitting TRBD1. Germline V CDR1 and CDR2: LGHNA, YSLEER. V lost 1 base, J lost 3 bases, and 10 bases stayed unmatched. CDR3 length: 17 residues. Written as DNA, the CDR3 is TGCGCCAGCAGCCAAGCCTCGCTCGGGACAGGGCTCTACGAGCAGTACTTC. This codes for CASSQASLGTGLYEQYF.

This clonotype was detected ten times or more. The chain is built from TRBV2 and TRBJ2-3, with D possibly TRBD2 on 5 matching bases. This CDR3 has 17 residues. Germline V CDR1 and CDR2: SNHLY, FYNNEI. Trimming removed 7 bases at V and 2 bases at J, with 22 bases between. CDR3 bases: TGTGCCAGCATGAGTAGGGTGGTGAGGGTAGTCACAGATACGCAGTATTTT. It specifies CASMSRVVRVVTDTQYF.

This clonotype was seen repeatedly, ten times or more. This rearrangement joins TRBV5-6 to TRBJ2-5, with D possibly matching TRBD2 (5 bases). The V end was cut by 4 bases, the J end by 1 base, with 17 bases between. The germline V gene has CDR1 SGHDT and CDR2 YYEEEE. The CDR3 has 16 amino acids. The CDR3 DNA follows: TGTGCCAGCAGCATGGTAGGGAGCCGATCCCAAGAGACCCAGTACTTC. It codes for CASSMVGSRSQETQYF.

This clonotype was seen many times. The CDR3 DNA reads as TGTGCCAGCCATTCTCCGGACGGTTCCTACGAGCAGTACTTC. Its protein product is CASHSPDGSYEQYF. The chain recombines TRBV6-1 with TRBJ2-7; D gene ambiguous. V lost 8 bases and J lost 1, with 15 bases in between. Germline-derived CDR1 and CDR2 are MNHNS and SASEGT. The CDR3 loop spans 14 amino acids.

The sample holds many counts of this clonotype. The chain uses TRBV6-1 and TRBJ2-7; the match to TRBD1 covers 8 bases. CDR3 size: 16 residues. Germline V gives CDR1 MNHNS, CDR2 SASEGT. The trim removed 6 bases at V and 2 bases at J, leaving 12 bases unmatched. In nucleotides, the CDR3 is TGTGCCAGCAGAATAGGGGGGACAGGAGGCACCTACGAGCAGTACTTC. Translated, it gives CASRIGGTGGTYEQYF.

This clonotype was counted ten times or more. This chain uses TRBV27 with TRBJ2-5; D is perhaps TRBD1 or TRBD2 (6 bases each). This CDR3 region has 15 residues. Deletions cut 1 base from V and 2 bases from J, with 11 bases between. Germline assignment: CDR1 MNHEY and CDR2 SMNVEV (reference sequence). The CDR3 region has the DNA TGTGCCAGCAGTTTATGGGGGGCGAGTCAAGAGACCCAGTACTTC. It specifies CASSLWGASQETQYF.

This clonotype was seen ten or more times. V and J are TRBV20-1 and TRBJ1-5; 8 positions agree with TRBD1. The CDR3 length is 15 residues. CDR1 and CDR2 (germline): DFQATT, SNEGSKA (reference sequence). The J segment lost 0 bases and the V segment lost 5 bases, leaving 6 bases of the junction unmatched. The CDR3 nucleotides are TGCAGTGCTGGACAGGGTCCATATAGCAATCAGCCCCAGCATTTT. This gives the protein CSAGQGPYSNQPQHF.

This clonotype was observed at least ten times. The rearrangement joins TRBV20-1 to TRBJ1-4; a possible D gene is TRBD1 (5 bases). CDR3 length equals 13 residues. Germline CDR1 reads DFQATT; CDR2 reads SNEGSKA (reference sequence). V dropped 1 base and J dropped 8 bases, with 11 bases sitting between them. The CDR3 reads CSARGGGTEKLFF. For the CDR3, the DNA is TGCAGTGCTAGAGGGGGGGGAACAGAAAAACTGTTTTTT.

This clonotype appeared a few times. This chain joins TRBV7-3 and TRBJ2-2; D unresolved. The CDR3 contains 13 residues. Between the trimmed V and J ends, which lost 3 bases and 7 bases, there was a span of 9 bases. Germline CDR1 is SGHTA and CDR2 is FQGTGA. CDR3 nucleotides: TGTGCCAGCAGCTTGACCTTAGACGGGGAGCTGTTTTTT. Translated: CASSLTLDGELFF.

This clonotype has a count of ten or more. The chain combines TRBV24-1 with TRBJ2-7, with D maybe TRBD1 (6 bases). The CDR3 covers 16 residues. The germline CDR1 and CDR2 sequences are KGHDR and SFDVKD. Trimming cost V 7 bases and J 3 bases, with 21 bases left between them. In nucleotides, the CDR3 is TGTGCCACCAGCTCTCCGGGACAACGTGGGGGCTACGAGCAGTACTTC. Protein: CATSSPGQRGGYEQYF.

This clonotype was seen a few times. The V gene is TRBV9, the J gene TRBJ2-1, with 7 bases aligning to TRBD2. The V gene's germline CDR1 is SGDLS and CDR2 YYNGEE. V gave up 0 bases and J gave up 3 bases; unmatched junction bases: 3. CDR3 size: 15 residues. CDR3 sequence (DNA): TGTGCCAGCAGCGTAGGGGAGGGCAACTACAATGAGCAGTTCTTC. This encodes CASSVGEGNYNEQFF.

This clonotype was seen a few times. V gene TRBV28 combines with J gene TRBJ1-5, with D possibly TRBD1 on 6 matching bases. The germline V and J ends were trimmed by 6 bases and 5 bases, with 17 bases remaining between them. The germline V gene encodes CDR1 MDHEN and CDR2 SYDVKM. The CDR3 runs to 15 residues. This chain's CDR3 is CASSPTGLGYQPQHF. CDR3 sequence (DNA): TGTGCCAGCAGCCCAACAGGGCTGGGGTATCAGCCCCAGCATTTT.

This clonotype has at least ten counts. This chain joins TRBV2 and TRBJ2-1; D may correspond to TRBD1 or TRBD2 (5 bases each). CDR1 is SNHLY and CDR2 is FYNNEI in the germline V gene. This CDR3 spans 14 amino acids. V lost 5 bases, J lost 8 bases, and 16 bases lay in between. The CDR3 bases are TGTGCCAGCAGTCACCGGGACCAGCCCCATGAGCAGTTCTTC. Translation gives CASSHRDQPHEQFF. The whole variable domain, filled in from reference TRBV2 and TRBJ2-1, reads EPEVTQTPSHQVTQMGQEVILRCVPISNHLYFYWYRQILGQKVEFLVSFYNNEISEKSEIFDDQFSVERPDGSNFTLKIRSTKLEDSAMYFCASSHRDQPHEQFFGPGTRLTVL.

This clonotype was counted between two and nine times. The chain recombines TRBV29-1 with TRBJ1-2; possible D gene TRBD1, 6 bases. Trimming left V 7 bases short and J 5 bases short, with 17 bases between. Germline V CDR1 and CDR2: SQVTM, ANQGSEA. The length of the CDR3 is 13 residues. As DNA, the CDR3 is TGCAGCGACTCGAACAGGGAGATATATGGCTACACCTTC. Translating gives CSDSNREIYGYTF.

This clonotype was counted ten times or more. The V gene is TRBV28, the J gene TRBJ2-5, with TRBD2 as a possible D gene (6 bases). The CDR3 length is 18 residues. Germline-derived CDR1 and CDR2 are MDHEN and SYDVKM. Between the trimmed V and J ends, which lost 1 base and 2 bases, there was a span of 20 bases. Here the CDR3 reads CASSLSLSGVLSQETQYF. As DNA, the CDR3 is TGTGCCAGCAGTTTATCCCTCTCGGGGGTCTTATCTCAAGAGACCCAGTACTTC. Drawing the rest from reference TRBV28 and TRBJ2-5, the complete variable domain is DVKVTQSSRYLVKRTGEKVFLECVQDMDHENMFWYRQDPGLGLRLIYFSYDVKMKEKGDIPEGYSVSREKKERFSLILESASTNQTSMYLCASSLSLSGVLSQETQYFGPGTRLLVL.

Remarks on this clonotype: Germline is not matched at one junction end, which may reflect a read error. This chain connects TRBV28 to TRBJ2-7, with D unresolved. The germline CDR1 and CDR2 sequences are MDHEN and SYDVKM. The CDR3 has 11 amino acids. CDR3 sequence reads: CGSSPNYEQYF. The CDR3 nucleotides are TGTGGCAGCAGTCCGAACTATGAGCAGTACTTC.

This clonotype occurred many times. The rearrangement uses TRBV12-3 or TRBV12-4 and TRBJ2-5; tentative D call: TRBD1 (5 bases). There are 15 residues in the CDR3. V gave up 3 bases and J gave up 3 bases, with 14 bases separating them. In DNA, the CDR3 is TGTGCCAGCAGTTTTGGTCTGACAGAAGAAGAGACCCAGTACTTC. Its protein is CASSFGLTEEETQYF.

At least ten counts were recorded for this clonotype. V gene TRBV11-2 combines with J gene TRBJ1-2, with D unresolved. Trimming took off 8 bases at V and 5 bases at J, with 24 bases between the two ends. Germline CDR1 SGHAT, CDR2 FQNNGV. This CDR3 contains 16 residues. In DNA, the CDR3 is TGTGCCAGCCCTTCTTTACTAAACGGCGGCGAGTATGGCTACACCTTC. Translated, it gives CASPSLLNGGEYGYTF.

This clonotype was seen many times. The DNA for the CDR3 is TGTGCCACCCGCATGCGGGAAGGTACTGAAGCTTTCTTT. Translation: CATRMREGTEAFF. The chain joins TRBV24-1 to TRBJ1-1; D uncertain. This CDR3 has 13 residues. Germline CDR1 is KGHDR and CDR2 is SFDVKD. V was pared by 9 bases and J by 5 bases, with 15 bases between.

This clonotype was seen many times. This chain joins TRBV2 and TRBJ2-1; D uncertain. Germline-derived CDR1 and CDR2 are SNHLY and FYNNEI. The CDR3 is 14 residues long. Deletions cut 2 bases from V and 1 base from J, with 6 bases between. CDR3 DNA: TGTGCCAGCAGTGAACTACTTTCCTACAATGAGCAGTTCTTC. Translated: CASSELLSYNEQFF.

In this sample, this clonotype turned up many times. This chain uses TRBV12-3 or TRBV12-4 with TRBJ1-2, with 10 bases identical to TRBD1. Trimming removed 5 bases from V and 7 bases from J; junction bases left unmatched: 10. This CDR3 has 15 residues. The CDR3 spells CASSTDRGSMSGYTF. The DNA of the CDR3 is TGTGCCAGCAGTACGGACAGGGGGAGTATGAGTGGCTACACCTTC.

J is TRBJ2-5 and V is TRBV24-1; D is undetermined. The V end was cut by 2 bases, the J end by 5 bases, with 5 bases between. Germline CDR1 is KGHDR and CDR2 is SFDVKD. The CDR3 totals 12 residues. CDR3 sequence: CATSDSLETQYF. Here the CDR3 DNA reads TGTGCCACCAGTGATTCGCTCGAGACCCAGTACTTC.